Shown below are 3 T cell receptor beta chains from a single sample sequenced in a study of blood T cell repertoires in COVID-19 (dated by TCRdb to 2018 to 2021). Receptors were amplified or captured by the immunoSEQ multiplex PCR assay. TCRdb holds this immuneACCESS table with in-frame rearrangements only. Some clones are missing; in checked studies, unresolved V genes explain under half, and the rest has no known cause. The sample contains 270,000 or so clones, about 80% of them found a single time. The leading ten clones occupy 8% to 10% of the sample. The sample consisted of peripheral blood. The receptors shown here come from a woman aged 45-65 years who had recovered from COVID-19.

V and J are TRBV28 and TRBJ1-4; D gene ambiguous. The CDR3 spans 13 residues. Trimming shortened V by 11 bases and J by 5 bases, and 15 bases separated the two germline ends. Germline V gene sequence: CDR1 MDHEN, CDR2 SYDVKM. The CDR3 nucleotides are TGTGCCTCGGCGGGTGGCTGGAATGAAAAACTGTTTTTT. Its translation: CASAGGWNEKLFF.

This chain uses TRBV7-2 with TRBJ1-6, with TRBD1 matching over 7 bases. J was trimmed by 10 bases and V by 3 bases; bases with no gene match: 6. Germline CDR1 is SGHTA and CDR2 is FQGNSA. The CDR3 extends over 14 amino acids. The CDR3 loop is CASSFGQVASPLHF. The CDR3 DNA reads as TGTGCCAGCAGCTTTGGACAGGTCGCCTCACCCCTCCACTTT.

This chain connects TRBV28 to TRBJ1-1; 12 bases align to TRBD1. After removal of 6 bases from V and 0 bases from J, the junction contained 11 bases not matched to a gene. Germline CDR1 is MDHEN and CDR2 is SYDVKM. CDR3 size: 18 residues. The CDR3 DNA sequence: TGTGCCAGCAGCACCAACCGGGACAGGGGGCTTTTGAACACTGAAGCTTTCTTT. Its translation is CASSTNRDRGLLNTEAFF.